The present T cell receptor beta chain was sequenced within a study of T-cell memory formation after mild COVID-19. Whole-study context: Each donor largely had its own TCR clusters.

TCRdb re-called the 5' RACE reads through MiXCR, storing one row per CDR3 protein. The table shows approximately 250,000 distinct CDR3 sequences, with roughly 15% occurring only once. Study observations and caveats: Clones that got smaller from day 15 to 85 had even CD4/CD8, while clones growing later tipped toward CD4+. Prior to infection, memory already included some responding clones, suggesting cross-reactive memory joined. Shrinking CD4+ clones resided mostly in CM and EM, and CD8+ ones in EMRA.

The table lists this clonotype with many counts. The target antigen is unknown. This CDR3 contains 15 residues. V lost 1 base to trimming and J lost 5 bases, with 14 bases between them. Germline V gives CDR1 SGHTA, CDR2 FQGTGA. The sample taken for sequencing was PBMCs or a T cell subset sorted from them (not recorded which). The chain joins TRBV7-3 to TRBJ2-5, with D perhaps TRBD1 or TRBD2 (6 bases each). The TCR was taken from a man aged 18 to 29 who had mild COVID-19 (a few samples of this study predate the infection). Cell type and time point are not known. CDR3 in DNA: TGTGCCAGCAGCTTAAAGGGGGGCCGATGGGAGACCCAGTACTTC. This sequence encodes CASSLKGGRWETQYF.